Listed below are T cell receptor beta chains from one sample, sequenced in a study of shared clonotypes between healthy human individuals. The table came from immunoSEQ multiplex PCR; TCRdb's copy has only in-frame clones and leaves some out. The table shows roughly 680,000 clones, with around 70% occurring only once. The sample consisted of memory CD4+ T cells sorted from blood. All receptors come from a woman aged 25 to 39 in good health. Both conserved end residues are part of each CDR3. Fields, in order: J gene, clone size, V gene, D gene, CDR3 protein, CDR3 DNA. The D gene is left open where the match is weak. Rows give clone size only sometimes, using once, few, many, or a class for an expanded clone.

j_call: TRBJ2-7; clone_size: -; v_call: TRBV11-2; d_call: -; cdr3_aa: CASRSTGISYEQYF; cdr3_nt: TGTGCCAGCAGGTCCACCGGGATCTCCTACGAGCAGTACTTC
j_call: TRBJ2-7; clone_size: -; v_call: TRBV11-2; d_call: TRBD1; cdr3_aa: CASRRPGTGAYEQYF; cdr3_nt: TGTGCCAGCAGACGTCCCGGGACAGGCGCCTACGAGCAGTACTTC
j_call: TRBJ2-2; clone_size: -; v_call: TRBV18; d_call: -; cdr3_aa: CASSARRASNTGELFF; cdr3_nt: TGTGCCAGCTCAGCTCGGAGGGCATCGAACACCGGGGAGCTGTTTTTT
j_call: TRBJ2-1; clone_size: -; v_call: TRBV5-1; d_call: -; cdr3_aa: CASSGSWNEQFF; cdr3_nt: TGCGCCAGCAGCGGAAGCTGGAATGAGCAGTTCTTC
j_call: TRBJ2-5; clone_size: few; v_call: TRBV7-9; d_call: -; cdr3_aa: CASSAVGSSETQYF; cdr3_nt: TGTGCCAGCAGCGCGGTGGGGTCCTCAGAGACCCAGTACTTC
j_call: TRBJ2-7; clone_size: -; v_call: TRBV2; d_call: TRBD1; cdr3_aa: CASSRQGTSYEQYF; cdr3_nt: TGTGCCAGCAGTCGACAGGGCACGAGTTACGAGCAGTACTTC
j_call: TRBJ2-2; clone_size: once; v_call: TRBV19; d_call: -; cdr3_aa: CASSMQTGRGGELFF; cdr3_nt: TGTGCCAGTAGTATGCAGACAGGTCGGGGCGGGGAGCTGTTTTTT
j_call: TRBJ1-4; clone_size: -; v_call: TRBV2; d_call: TRBD1; cdr3_aa: CASRTDRGLEKLFF; cdr3_nt: TGTGCCAGCAGAACCGACAGGGGGCTGGAAAAACTGTTTTTT
j_call: TRBJ2-3; clone_size: once; v_call: TRBV4-1; d_call: -; cdr3_aa: CASSPNTRDTQYF; cdr3_nt: TGCGCCAGCAGCCCCAACACACGAGATACGCAGTATTTT
j_call: TRBJ2-7; clone_size: -; v_call: TRBV19; d_call: -; cdr3_aa: CASSISGASYEQYF; cdr3_nt: TGTGCCAGTAGTATATCAGGGGCCTCCTACGAGCAGTACTTC
j_call: TRBJ1-2; clone_size: -; v_call: TRBV18; d_call: TRBD1; cdr3_aa: CASSRQDRVDYGYTF; cdr3_nt: TGTGCCAGCTCAAGACAAGACAGGGTGGACTATGGCTACACCTTC
j_call: TRBJ1-5; clone_size: -; v_call: TRBV7-9; d_call: -; cdr3_aa: CASSLEGGQPQHF; cdr3_nt: TGTGCCAGCAGCTTAGAAGGAGGACAGCCCCAGCATTTT
j_call: TRBJ2-7; clone_size: few; v_call: TRBV21-1; d_call: -; cdr3_aa: CASPGTAKNPSYEQYF; cdr3_nt: TGTGCCAGCCCTGGGACAGCTAAAAACCCCTCCTACGAGCAGTACTTC
j_call: TRBJ2-2; clone_size: -; v_call: TRBV4-2; d_call: TRBD2; cdr3_aa: CASSQERMGSGSSGELFF; cdr3_nt: TGTGCCAGCAGCCAAGAGAGAATGGGAAGCGGGAGTTCCGGGGAGCTGTTTTTT
j_call: TRBJ1-4; clone_size: -; v_call: TRBV28; d_call: -; cdr3_aa: CASSFLGVGATNEKLFF; cdr3_nt: TGTGCCAGCAGTTTTCTCGGGGTGGGTGCAACTAATGAAAAACTGTTTTTT
j_call: TRBJ2-7; clone_size: -; v_call: TRBV9; d_call: -; cdr3_aa: CASSVGGDSVEQYF; cdr3_nt: TGTGCCAGCAGCGTGGGGGGCGATTCTGTCGAGCAGTACTTC
j_call: TRBJ2-4; clone_size: -; v_call: TRBV20-1; d_call: TRBD2; cdr3_aa: CSATLANIQYF; cdr3_nt: TGCAGTGCAACACTAGCGAACATTCAGTACTTC
j_call: TRBJ1-2; clone_size: -; v_call: TRBV4-2; d_call: -; cdr3_aa: CASRRDTIYGYTF; cdr3_nt: TGTGCCAGCAGGCGGGACACTATCTATGGCTACACCTTC
j_call: TRBJ2-1; clone_size: -; v_call: TRBV4-1; d_call: -; cdr3_aa: CASSQDISSYNEQFF; cdr3_nt: TGCGCCAGCAGCCAAGACATAAGCTCCTACAATGAGCAGTTCTTC
j_call: TRBJ1-4; clone_size: -; v_call: TRBV7-2; d_call: -; cdr3_aa: CASSLTTTNEKLFF; cdr3_nt: TGTGCCAGCAGCCTGACCACAACTAATGAAAAACTGTTTTTT
j_call: TRBJ2-7; clone_size: -; v_call: TRBV5-1; d_call: TRBD2; cdr3_aa: CASSSATSGSPHEQYF; cdr3_nt: TGCGCCAGCAGCTCCGCCACTAGCGGGAGCCCCCACGAGCAGTACTTC
j_call: TRBJ2-5; clone_size: -; v_call: TRBV7-2; d_call: -; cdr3_aa: CASSFWGTQYF; cdr3_nt: TGTGCCAGCAGCTTTTGGGGGACCCAGTACTTC
j_call: TRBJ2-7; clone_size: -; v_call: TRBV5-6; d_call: -; cdr3_aa: CASSLTGFSYEQYF; cdr3_nt: TGTGCCAGCAGCTTGACGGGGTTCTCCTACGAGCAGTACTTC
j_call: TRBJ1-1; clone_size: once; v_call: TRBV30; d_call: -; cdr3_aa: CAWSGVRTEAFF; cdr3_nt: TGTGCCTGGAGTGGAGTCAGGACTGAAGCTTTCTTT